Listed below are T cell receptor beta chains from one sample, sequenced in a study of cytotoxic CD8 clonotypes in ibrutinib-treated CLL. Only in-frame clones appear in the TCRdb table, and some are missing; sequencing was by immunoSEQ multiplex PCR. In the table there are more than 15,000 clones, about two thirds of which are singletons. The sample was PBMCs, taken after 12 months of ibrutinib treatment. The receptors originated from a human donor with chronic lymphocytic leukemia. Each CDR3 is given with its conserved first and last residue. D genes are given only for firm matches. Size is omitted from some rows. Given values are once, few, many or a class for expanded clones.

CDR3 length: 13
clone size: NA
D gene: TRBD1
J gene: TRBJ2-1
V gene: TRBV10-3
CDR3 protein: CAMKGTGVNEQFF
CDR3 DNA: TGTGCCATGAAGGGGACAGGGGTGAATGAGCAGTTCTTC

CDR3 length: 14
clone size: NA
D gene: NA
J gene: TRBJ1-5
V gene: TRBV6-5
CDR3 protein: CASSYSGFNQPQHF
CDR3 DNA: TGTGCCAGCAGTTACTCGGGGTTCAATCAGCCCCAGCATTTT

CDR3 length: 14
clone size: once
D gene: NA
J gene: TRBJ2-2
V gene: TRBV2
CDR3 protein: CASNRGTNTGELFF
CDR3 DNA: TGTGCCAGCAACCGCGGGACGAACACCGGGGAGCTGTTTTTT

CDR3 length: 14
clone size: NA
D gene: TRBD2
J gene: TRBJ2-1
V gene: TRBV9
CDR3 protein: CASSLAGEGNEQFF
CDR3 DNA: TGTGCCAGCAGTCTAGCGGGGGAAGGCAATGAGCAGTTCTTC

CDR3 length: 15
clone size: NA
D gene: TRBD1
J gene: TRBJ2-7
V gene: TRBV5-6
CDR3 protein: CASSFDRGSSYEQYF
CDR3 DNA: TGTGCCAGCAGTTTTGACAGGGGGAGCTCCTACGAGCAGTACTTC

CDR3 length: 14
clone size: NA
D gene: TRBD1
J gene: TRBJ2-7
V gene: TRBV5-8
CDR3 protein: CASIKNRGIYEQYF
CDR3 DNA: TGTGCCAGCATCAAAAACAGGGGGATATACGAGCAGTACTTC

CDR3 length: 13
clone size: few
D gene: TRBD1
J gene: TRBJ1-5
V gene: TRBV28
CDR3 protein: CAILRTGNQPQHF
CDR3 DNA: TGTGCCATACTCCGGACAGGAAATCAGCCCCAGCATTTT

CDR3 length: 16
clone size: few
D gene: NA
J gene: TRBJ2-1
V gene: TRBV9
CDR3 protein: CASSDKSGTDYNEQFF
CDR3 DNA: TGTGCCAGCAGCGACAAGTCGGGGACGGACTACAATGAGCAGTTCTTC

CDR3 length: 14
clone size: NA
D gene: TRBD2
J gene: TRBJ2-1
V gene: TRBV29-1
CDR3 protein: CSVVTSGRRNEQFF
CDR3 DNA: TGCAGCGTAGTCACTAGCGGTAGAAGGAATGAGCAGTTCTTC

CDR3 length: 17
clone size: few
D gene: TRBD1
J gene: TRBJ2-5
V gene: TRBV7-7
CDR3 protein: CASSLVLTGATQETQYF
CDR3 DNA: TGTGCTAGCAGCTTAGTTTTGACAGGGGCCACGCAAGAGACCCAGTACTTC

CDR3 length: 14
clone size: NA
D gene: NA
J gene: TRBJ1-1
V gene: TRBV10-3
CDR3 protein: CAISDRSGNTEAFF
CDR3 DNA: TGTGCCATCAGTGATAGGTCAGGAAACACTGAAGCTTTCTTT

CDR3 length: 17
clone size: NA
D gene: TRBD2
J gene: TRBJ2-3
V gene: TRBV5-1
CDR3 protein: CASSVTGTSGRSDTQYF
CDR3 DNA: TGCGCCAGCAGCGTCACCGGGACTAGCGGGAGATCAGATACGCAGTATTTT

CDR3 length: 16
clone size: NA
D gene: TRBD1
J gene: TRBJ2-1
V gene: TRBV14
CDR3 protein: CASSTLSGQGGDEQFF
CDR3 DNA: TGTGCCAGCAGTACCCTTTCGGGACAGGGAGGCGATGAGCAGTTCTTC

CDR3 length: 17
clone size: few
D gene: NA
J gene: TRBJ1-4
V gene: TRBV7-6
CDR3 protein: CASSREGSAATNEKLFF
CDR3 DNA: TGTGCCAGCAGTCGGGAGGGCAGCGCCGCAACTAATGAAAAACTGTTTTTT

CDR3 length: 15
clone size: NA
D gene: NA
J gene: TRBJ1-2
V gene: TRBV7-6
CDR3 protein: CASTPIGGGGYGYTF
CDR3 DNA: TGTGCCAGCACCCCGATCGGGGGGGGCGGCTATGGCTACACCTTC

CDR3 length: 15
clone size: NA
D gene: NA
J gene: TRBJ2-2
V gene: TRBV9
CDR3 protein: CASSVDSIDTGELFF
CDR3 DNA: TGTGCCAGCAGCGTAGATAGTATTGACACCGGGGAGCTGTTTTTT

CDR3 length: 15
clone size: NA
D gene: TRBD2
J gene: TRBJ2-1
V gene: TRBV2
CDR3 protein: CASSGAGGAYNEQFF
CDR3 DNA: TGTGCCAGCAGTGGGGCGGGAGGCGCCTACAATGAGCAGTTCTTC

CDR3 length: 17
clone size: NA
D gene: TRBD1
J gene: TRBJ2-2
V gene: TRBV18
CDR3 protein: CASSIPGQGANTGELFF
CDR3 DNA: TGTGCCAGCTCAATACCAGGACAGGGAGCGAACACCGGGGAGCTGTTTTTT

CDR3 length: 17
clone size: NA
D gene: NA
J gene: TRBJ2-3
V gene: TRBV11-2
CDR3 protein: CASSPELREAGTDTQYF
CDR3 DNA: TGTGCCAGCAGCCCCGAGTTACGGGAAGCAGGTACAGATACGCAGTATTTT

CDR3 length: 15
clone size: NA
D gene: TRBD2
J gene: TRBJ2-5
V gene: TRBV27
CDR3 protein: CASSFRPSGGETQYF
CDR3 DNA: TGTGCCAGCAGTTTTCGTCCCTCGGGGGGGGAGACCCAGTACTTC

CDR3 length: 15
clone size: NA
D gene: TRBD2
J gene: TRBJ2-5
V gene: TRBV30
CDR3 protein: CAWSVASGSGETQYF
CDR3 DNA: TGTGCCTGGAGTGTAGCCAGCGGGAGTGGGGAGACCCAGTACTTC

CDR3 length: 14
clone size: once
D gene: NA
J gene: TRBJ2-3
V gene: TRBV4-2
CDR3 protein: CASSQDWGLETQYF
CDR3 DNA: TGTGCCAGCAGCCAAGACTGGGGGTTGGAAACGCAGTATTTT

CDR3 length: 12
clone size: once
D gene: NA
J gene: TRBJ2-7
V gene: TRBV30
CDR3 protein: CAWSSQLYEQYF
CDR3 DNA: TGTGCCTGGAGTAGTCAGCTCTACGAGCAGTACTTC

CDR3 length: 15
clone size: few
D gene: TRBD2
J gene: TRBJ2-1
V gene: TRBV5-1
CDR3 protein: CASSLQAGGLNEQFF
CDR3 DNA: TGCGCCAGCAGCTTGCAGGCGGGAGGGTTAAATGAGCAGTTCTTC

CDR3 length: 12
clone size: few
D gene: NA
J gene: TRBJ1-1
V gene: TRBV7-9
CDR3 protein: CASSLWNTEAFF
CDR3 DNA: TGTGCCAGCAGCTTATGGAACACTGAAGCTTTCTTT

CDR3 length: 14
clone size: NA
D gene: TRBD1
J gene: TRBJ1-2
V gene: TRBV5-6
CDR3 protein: CASSLGDSHYGYTF
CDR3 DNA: TGTGCCAGCAGCCTTGGGGACAGCCACTATGGCTACACCTTC

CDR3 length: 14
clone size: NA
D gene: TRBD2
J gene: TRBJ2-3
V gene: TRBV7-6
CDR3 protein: CASSTSESTDTQYF
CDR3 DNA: TGTGCCAGCAGCACTAGCGAGAGCACAGATACGCAGTATTTT

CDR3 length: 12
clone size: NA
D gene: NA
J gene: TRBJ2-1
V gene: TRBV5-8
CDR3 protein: CASRETVNEQFF
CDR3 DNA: TGTGCCAGCAGAGAAACGGTTAATGAGCAGTTCTTC

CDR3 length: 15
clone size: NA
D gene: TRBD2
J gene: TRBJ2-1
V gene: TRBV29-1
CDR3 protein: CSVGAASGRAGEQFF
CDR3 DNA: TGCAGCGTAGGGGCCGCTAGCGGGAGGGCCGGTGAGCAGTTCTTC

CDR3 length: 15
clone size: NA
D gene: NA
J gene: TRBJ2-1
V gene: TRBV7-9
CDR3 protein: CASSLAGVSYNEQFF
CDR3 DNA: TGTGCCAGCAGCTTGGCAGGGGTCTCCTACAATGAGCAGTTCTTC

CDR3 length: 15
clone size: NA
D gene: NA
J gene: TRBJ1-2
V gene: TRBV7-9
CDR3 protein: CASSLGPDGHYGYTF
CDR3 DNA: TGTGCCAGCAGCTTAGGCCCGGACGGACACTATGGCTACACCTTC

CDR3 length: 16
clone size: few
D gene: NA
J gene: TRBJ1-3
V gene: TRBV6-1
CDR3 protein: CASSGSRRGSGNTIYF
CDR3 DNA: TGTGCCAGCAGTGGATCCCGGAGGGGGTCAGGAAACACCATATATTTT

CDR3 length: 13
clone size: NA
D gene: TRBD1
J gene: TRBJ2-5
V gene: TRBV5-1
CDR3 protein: CASSAGQGETQYF
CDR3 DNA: TGCGCCAGCAGCGCAGGACAGGGGGAGACCCAGTACTTC

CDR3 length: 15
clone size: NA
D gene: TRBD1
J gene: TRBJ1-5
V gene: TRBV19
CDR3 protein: CASSMYRGAIQPQHF
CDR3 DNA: TGTGCCAGTAGTATGTACAGGGGGGCAATTCAGCCCCAGCATTTT

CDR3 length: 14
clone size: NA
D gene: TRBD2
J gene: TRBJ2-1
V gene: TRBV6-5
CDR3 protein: CASSISGSGNEQFF
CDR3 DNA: TGTGCCAGCAGTATTAGCGGGAGCGGCAATGAGCAGTTCTTC

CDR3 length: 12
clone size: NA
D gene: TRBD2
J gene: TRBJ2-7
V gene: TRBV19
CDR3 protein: CASSSSGYEQYF
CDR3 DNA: TGTGCCAGTAGTTCTAGCGGCTACGAGCAGTACTTC

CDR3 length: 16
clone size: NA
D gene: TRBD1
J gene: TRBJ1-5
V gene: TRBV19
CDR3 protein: CASSPQGQGKNQPQHF
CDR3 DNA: TGTGCCAGTAGTCCCCAGGGACAGGGGAAGAATCAGCCCCAGCATTTT

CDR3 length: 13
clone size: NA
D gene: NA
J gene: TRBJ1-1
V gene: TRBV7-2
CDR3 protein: CASSLQGSTEAFF
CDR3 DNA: TGTGCCAGCAGCTTACAGGGGAGTACTGAAGCTTTCTTT

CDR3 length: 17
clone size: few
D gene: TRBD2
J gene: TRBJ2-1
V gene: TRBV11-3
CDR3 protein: CASSLDEGAGARNEQFF
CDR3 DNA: TGTGCCAGCAGCTTAGATGAGGGAGCGGGAGCCCGCAATGAGCAGTTCTTC

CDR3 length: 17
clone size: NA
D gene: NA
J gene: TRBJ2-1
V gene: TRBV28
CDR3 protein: CASSDQGPTRSYNEQFF
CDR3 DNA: TGTGCCAGCAGTGACCAGGGACCCACCAGGTCCTACAATGAGCAGTTCTTC

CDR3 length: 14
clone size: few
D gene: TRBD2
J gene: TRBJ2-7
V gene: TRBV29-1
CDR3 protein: CSVDYGLGGDEQYF
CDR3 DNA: TGCAGCGTTGATTACGGGTTGGGGGGGGACGAGCAGTACTTC

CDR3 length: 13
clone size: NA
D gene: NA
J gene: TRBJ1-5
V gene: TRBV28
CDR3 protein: CASSLTGNQPQHF
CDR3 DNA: TGTGCCAGCAGCCTCACAGGGAATCAGCCCCAGCATTTT

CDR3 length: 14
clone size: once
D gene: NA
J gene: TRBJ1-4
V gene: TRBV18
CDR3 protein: CASSPQATNEKLFF
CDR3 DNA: TGTGCCAGCTCACCCCAGGCGACTAATGAAAAACTGTTTTTT

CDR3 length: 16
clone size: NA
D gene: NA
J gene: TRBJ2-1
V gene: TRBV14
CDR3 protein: CASSSKGRSSYNEQFF
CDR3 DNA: TGTGCCAGCAGCTCCAAGGGACGGTCCTCCTACAATGAGCAGTTCTTC

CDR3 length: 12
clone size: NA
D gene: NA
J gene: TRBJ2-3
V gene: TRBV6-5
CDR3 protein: CASSYMGGTQYF
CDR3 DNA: TGTGCCAGCAGTTATATGGGGGGAACGCAGTATTTT

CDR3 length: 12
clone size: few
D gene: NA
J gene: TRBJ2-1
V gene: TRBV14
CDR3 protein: CASSPRDTEQFF
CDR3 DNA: TGTGCCAGCAGCCCAAGAGATACTGAGCAGTTCTTC

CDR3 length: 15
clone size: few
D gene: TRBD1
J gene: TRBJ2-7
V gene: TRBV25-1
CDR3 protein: CASSETGTGSHEQYF
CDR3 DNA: TGTGCCAGCAGTGAGACCGGGACAGGGAGCCACGAGCAGTACTTC

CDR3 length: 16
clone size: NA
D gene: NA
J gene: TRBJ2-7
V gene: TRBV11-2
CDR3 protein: CASSSLSGFHSYEQYF
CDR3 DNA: TGTGCCAGCAGCTCCTTATCAGGGTTTCACTCCTACGAGCAGTACTTC

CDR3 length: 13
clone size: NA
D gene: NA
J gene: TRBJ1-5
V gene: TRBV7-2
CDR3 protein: CASSFHGDQPQHF
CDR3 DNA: TGTGCCAGCAGCTTCCACGGGGATCAGCCCCAGCATTTT

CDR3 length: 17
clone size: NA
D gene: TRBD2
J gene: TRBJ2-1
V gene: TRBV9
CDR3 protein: CASSVGLAGAQSDEQFF
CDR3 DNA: TGTGCCAGCAGCGTGGGACTAGCGGGAGCCCAAAGCGATGAGCAGTTCTTC

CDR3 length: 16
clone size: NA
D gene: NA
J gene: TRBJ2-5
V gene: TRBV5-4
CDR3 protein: CASSLVGTWSQETQYF
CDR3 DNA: TGTGCCAGCAGCTTGGTGGGGACTTGGAGTCAAGAGACCCAGTACTTC

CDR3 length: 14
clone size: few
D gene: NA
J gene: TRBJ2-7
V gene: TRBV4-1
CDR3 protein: CASSPDEISYEQYF
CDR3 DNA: TGCGCCAGCAGCCCGGACGAGATCTCCTACGAGCAGTACTTC

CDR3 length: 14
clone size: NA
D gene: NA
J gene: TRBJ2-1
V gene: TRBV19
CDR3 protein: CASSDRDNPNEQFF
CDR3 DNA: TGTGCCAGTAGTGACCGGGACAACCCCAATGAGCAGTTCTTC

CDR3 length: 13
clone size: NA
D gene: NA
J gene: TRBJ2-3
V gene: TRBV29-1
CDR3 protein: CSVEGGITDTQYF
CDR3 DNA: TGCAGCGTTGAAGGGGGTATCACAGATACGCAGTATTTT

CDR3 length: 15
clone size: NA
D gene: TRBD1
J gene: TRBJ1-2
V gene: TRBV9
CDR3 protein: CASSPRQGADYGYTF
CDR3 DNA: TGTGCCAGCAGCCCCCGACAGGGGGCGGACTATGGCTACACCTTC

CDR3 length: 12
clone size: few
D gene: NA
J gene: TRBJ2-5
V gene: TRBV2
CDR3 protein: CASKGSGETQYF
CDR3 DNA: TGTGCCAGCAAAGGATCGGGAGAGACCCAGTACTTC